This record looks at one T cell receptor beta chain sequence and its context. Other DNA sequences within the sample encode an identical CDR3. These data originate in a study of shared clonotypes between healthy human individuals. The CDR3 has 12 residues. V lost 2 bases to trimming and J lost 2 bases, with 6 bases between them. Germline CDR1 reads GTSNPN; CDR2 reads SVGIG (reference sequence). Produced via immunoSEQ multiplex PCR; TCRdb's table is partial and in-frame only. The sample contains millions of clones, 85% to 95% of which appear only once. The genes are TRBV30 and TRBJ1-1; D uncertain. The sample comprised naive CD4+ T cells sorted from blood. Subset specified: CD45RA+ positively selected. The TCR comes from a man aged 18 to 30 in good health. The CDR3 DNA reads TGTGCCTGGAGTCGGTTAAACACTGAAGCTTTCTTT. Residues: CAWSRLNTEAFF.